The clone carrying this T cell receptor beta chain occurred a few times. No antigen is known for it. This sample stems from a study of beta chain features in type 1 diabetes. Overall study results and limits: A moderate, significant TCRB CDR3 shortening appeared in type 1 diabetes across four CD4+ subsets. Type 1 diabetes patients showed fewer insertions and more deletions at VDJ junctions.

What was sequenced were expressed TCRB transcripts, since all of the isolated RNA had been reverse transcribed. Only in-frame clones appear in the TCRdb table, and some are missing; sequencing was by immunoSEQ multiplex PCR. The table lists under 300,000 clones, approximately 15% of them singletons. Every participating donor gave one draw, a heparinised blood sample averaging about 100 mL. Central memory, naive, regulatory and stem cell-like memory CD4+ cells were sorted by CD45RO/CCR7/CD25/CD127/CD95/CD27. Without exception, sorted populations had purity beyond 95%. The V end was cut by 0 bases, the J end by 2 bases, with 6 bases between. CDR3 length equals 14 residues. CDR1 SGDLS and CDR2 YYNGEE come from the germline V gene.

The V call is TRBV9, the J call TRBJ1-3; D not certain. The receptor comes from a man under 40 with type 1 diabetes. Sequenced input: naive CD4+ T cells from blood. Here the CDR3 reads CASSVGTAGNTIYF. CDR3 nucleotide sequence: TGTGCCAGCAGCGTAGGAACAGCTGGAAACACCATATATTTT.